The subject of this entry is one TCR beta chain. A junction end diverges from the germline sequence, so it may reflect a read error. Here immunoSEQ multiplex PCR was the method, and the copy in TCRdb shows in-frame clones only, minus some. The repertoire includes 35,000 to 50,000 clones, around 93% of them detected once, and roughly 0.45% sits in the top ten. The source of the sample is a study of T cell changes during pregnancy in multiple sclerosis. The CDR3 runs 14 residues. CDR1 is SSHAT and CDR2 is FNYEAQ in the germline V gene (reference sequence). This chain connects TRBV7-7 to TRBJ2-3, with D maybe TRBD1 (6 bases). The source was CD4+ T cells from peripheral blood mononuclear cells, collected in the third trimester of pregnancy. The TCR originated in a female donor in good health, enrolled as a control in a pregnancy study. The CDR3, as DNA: TGTGCTAGCAGCTTAACAGGGCTAACAGATACGCAGTATTTT. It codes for CASSLTGLTDTQYF.